One and the same sample provided the 18 T cell receptor beta chains below, sequenced in a study of technical replicates of blood from a few donors. TCRdb keeps only in-frame clones here, not all; method: immunoSEQ multiplex PCR. The sample lists tens of thousands of clones, 91% occurring once. Sequences were obtained from T cells isolated from PBMCs. These receptors all stem from a human donor in good health. Some clones in this sample may be carry-over from other donors' samples.

The chain has TRBV5-4 and TRBJ2-5, with 10 bases fitting TRBD2. V lost 3 bases, J lost 5 bases, and 7 bases stayed unmatched. The CDR3 covers 15 residues. Germline V gene sequence: CDR1 SGHNT, CDR2 YYREEE (reference sequence). The CDR3 sequence is CASSSSGRPRETQYF. As DNA, the CDR3 is TGTGCCAGCAGCTCTAGCGGGAGACCCCGGGAGACCCAGTACTTC.

This chain links TRBV2 with TRBJ1-5, with TRBD1 matching over 7 bases. The CDR3 covers 15 residues. Germline trimming cut 2 bases from V and 3 bases from J; bases unmatched to any gene: 4. Germline V gives CDR1 SNHLY, CDR2 FYNNEI. The CDR3 here is CASSERGQNNQPQHF. CDR3 DNA: TGTGCCAGCAGTGAAAGGGGGCAGAACAATCAGCCCCAGCATTTT.

V gene TRBV2 combines with J gene TRBJ1-1, with D possibly being TRBD1 (5 bases). Germline CDR1 and CDR2: SNHLY and FYNNEI. The length of the CDR3 is 12 residues. V lost 7 bases to trimming and J lost 4 bases, with 10 bases between them. In DNA form, the CDR3 reads TGTGCCAGCATGGACAAGGGCACTGAAGCTTTCTTT. Its translation is CASMDKGTEAFF.

J is TRBJ1-1 and V is TRBV9; D is possibly TRBD1 (6 bases). The V and J ends lost 0 bases and 7 bases respectively, with 10 bases between them. This CDR3 has 13 residues. Germline CDR1 is SGDLS and CDR2 is YYNGEE. The CDR3 here is CASSVGGTSEAFF. Written as DNA, the CDR3 is TGTGCCAGCAGCGTAGGGGGGACAAGTGAAGCTTTCTTT.

The J gene is TRBJ2-1, the V gene TRBV29-1; 8 positions match TRBD2. V dropped 8 bases and J dropped 7; count of bases not matched to a gene: 16. The CDR3 has 15 amino acids. Germline CDR1 is SQVTM and CDR2 is ANQGSEA. In DNA, the CDR3 is TGCAGCTCCCCCTTGGTCGGGAGGGCCAGGAATGAGCAGTTCTTC. It specifies CSSPLVGRARNEQFF.

This clone was recorded a few times. The chain joins TRBV6-1 to TRBJ1-5; the D gene is possibly TRBD1 (6 bases). V was clipped by 4 bases and J by 4 bases, with 8 bases between them. This CDR3 has 13 amino acids. Per the germline V gene, CDR1 is MNHNS and CDR2 is SASEGT. CDR3 DNA: TGTGCCAGCAGTGCGACAGGAAATCAGCCCCAGCATTTT. The encoded protein is CASSATGNQPQHF.

The V call is TRBV5-1, the J call TRBJ2-5, with 12 nucleotides matching TRBD2. The CDR3 extends over 15 amino acids. The germline CDR1 and CDR2 sequences are SGHRS and YFSETQ. With 3 bases clipped from V and 2 bases from J, the junction kept 2 bases outside the gene matches. In nucleotides, the CDR3 is TGCGCCAGCAGCTGGACTAGCGGGGATCAAGAGACCCAGTACTTC. This codes for CASSWTSGDQETQYF.

CDR3 sequence: CSVEDLTETGGDEQYF. CDR3 nucleotides: TGCAGCGTTGAAGATCTCACCGAGACAGGGGGGGACGAGCAGTACTTC. The genes are TRBV29-1 and TRBJ2-7, with 9 positions matching TRBD1. The length of the CDR3 is 16 residues. The germline V gene encodes CDR1 SQVTM and CDR2 ANQGSEA. V dropped 0 bases and J dropped 5; count of bases not matched to a gene: 11.

The chain has TRBV7-9 and TRBJ2-7, with D tentatively TRBD2 (5 bases). The CDR3 runs 15 residues. Trimming took 1 base from V and 4 from J, leaving 14 bases between them. CDR1 is SEHNR, CDR2 FQNEAQ, per germline (reference sequence). CDR3 in DNA: TGTGCCAGCAGCTTAGGAAGGACTGTCGAGTACGAGCAGTACTTC. This sequence encodes CASSLGRTVEYEQYF.

V usage is TRBV5-1 and J usage is TRBJ2-1; 7 bases fit TRBD2. CDR1 SGHRS and CDR2 YFSETQ come from the germline V gene. The V and J ends lost 0 bases and 6 bases, in that order; junction bases with no gene match: 9. The CDR3 extends over 16 amino acids. The CDR3 coding sequence is TGCGCCAGCAGCTTGGATGGCGGGAGAATCGTCAATGAGCAGTTCTTC. Translated: CASSLDGGRIVNEQFF.

The chain carries TRBV7-9 and TRBJ1-5; 8 bases are a match to TRBD1. V lost 5 bases, J lost 4 bases, and 7 bases stayed unmatched. CDR1 SEHNR and CDR2 FQNEAQ come from the germline V gene (reference sequence). CDR3 length: 15 amino acids. CDR3 residues: CASSPGTGRNQPQHF. The CDR3 region has the DNA TGTGCCAGCAGCCCCGGGACAGGAAGGAATCAGCCCCAGCATTTT.

The gene calls are TRBV28 and TRBJ1-3; D is undetermined. V was cut by 3 bases and J by 8 bases, with 17 bases left in between. The CDR3 covers 15 residues. The germline gives CDR1 MDHEN, CDR2 SYDVKM. The CDR3 loop is CASSLVPKSGYTIYF. The CDR3 nucleotides are TGTGCCAGCAGTTTGGTTCCGAAGTCGGGGTACACCATATATTTT.

The chain carries TRBV6-5 and TRBJ2-5, with 7 bases identical to TRBD2. The CDR3 sequence is 13 residues long. The germline V gene encodes CDR1 MNHEY and CDR2 SVGAGI. Trimming took 6 bases from V and 5 from J; bases not matched to a gene: 6. CDR3 bases: TGTGCCAGCAGCCTTACTAGCGACGAGACCCAGTACTTC. This encodes CASSLTSDETQYF.

The rearrangement uses TRBV19 and TRBJ2-5, with a possible D match to TRBD2 (6 bases). The CDR3 contains 13 residues. Germline CDR1 and CDR2: LNHDA and SQIVND (reference sequence). V gave up 6 bases and J gave up 5 bases, with 13 bases separating them. The CDR3 reads CASSPREEETQYF. The CDR3 nucleotides read TGTGCCAGTAGCCCCAGGGAGGAGGAGACCCAGTACTTC. The full variable domain, completed using reference TRBV19 and TRBJ2-5, is DGGITQSPKYLFRKEGQNVTLSCEQNLNHDAMYWYRQDPGQGLRLIYYSQIVNDFQKGDIAEGYSVSREKKESFPLTVTSAQKNPTAFYLCASSPREEETQYFGPGTRLLVL.

The CDR3 loop is CASSLRDRVADTQYF. CDR3 DNA: TGTGCCAGCAGTCTCCGGGACAGGGTGGCAGATACGCAGTATTTT. The chain employs TRBV28 and TRBJ2-3; 9 nucleotides align to TRBD1. The CDR3 length is 15 residues. Germline CDR1 reads MDHEN; CDR2 reads SYDVKM. V was clipped by 5 bases and J by 4 bases; unmatched bases: 7.

The chain couples TRBV7-3 to TRBJ2-3, with D tentatively TRBD1 (6 bases). The V gene's germline CDR1 is SGHTA and CDR2 FQGTGA. This CDR3 region has 14 residues. Trimming took off 3 bases at V and 5 bases at J, with 12 bases between the two ends. In DNA, the CDR3 is TGTGCCAGCAGCTTCCAGGGACACTTAGATACGCAGTATTTT. This translates into CASSFQGHLDTQYF.

This clone was seen only a few times. The chain carries TRBV2 and TRBJ1-4, with a tentative D call TRBD1 (5 bases). V lost 4 bases and J 8 bases, leaving 11 bases between the germline ends. Germline loops: CDR1 SNHLY, CDR2 FYNNEI. The CDR3 is made up of 13 amino acids. This chain's CDR3 is CASSVAGWEKLFF. The DNA for the CDR3 is TGTGCCAGCAGTGTGGCAGGGTGGGAAAAACTGTTTTTT. Based on the CDR3 plus reference TRBV2 and TRBJ1-4, the full variable domain is EPEVTQTPSHQVTQMGQEVILRCVPISNHLYFYWYRQILGQKVEFLVSFYNNEISEKSEIFDDQFSVERPDGSNFTLKIRSTKLEDSAMYFCASSVAGWEKLFFGSGTQLSVL.

The chain is built from TRBV7-6 and TRBJ2-2, with TRBD1 matching over 12 bases. The germline V gene encodes CDR1 SGHVS and CDR2 FNYEAQ. J was trimmed by 4 bases and V by 1 base; bases with no gene match: 1. The CDR3 sequence is 16 residues long. The CDR3 DNA follows: TGTGCCAGCAGCTTAGGGGACAGGGGGCCCACCGGGGAGCTGTTTTTT. This translates into CASSLGDRGPTGELFF.